What follows describes a single TCR beta chain. Its specificity is not known. These data belong to a study of T cell responses to AZD1222 COVID-19 vaccine. Measured with immunoSEQ multiplex PCR; TCRdb has only the in-frame clones, and not every one. Of 50,000 or so clones listed, approximately 88% are singletons. Study-level points and caveats: Increases in Spike-specific TCR breadth and depth were seen after two AZD1222 doses. Clonal diversity was possibly underestimated; the donors were predominantly white British and more often female. Seropositive at baseline were only a handful of AZD1222 recipients.

This TCR was sampled from an adult in good health. This specimen was peripheral blood, taken on day 0 of AZD1222 vaccination.

The CDR3 DNA reads TGTGCCAGCAGACAGCACCGGGACAGCCTCTACGAGCAGTACTTC. This encodes CASRQHRDSLYEQYF. The genes are TRBV27 and TRBJ2-7, with 7 positions matching TRBD1. J gave up 3 bases and V 6 bases, and 11 bases lay outside the gene matches. This CDR3 region has 15 residues. In germline, CDR1 is MNHEY, CDR2 SMNVEV (reference sequence).